The sequence of this TCR beta chain was determined in a study of cytomegalovirus exposure and HLA in healthy donors. Study-wide findings and caveats: Sequencing likely caused a cluster of highly shared sequence variants. Listed as cytomegalovirus-associated were over 150 TCR beta chains.

In regard to this clone: Its antigen is unknown.

PCR amplification relied on 60 Vbeta primers (plus 13 Jbeta primers). Method: immunoSEQ multiplex PCR; TCRdb's copy keeps in-frame clones and lacks some. The sample holds over 150,000 clones, roughly three quarters seen once. Per the germline V gene, CDR1 is LNHDA and CDR2 is SQIVND (reference sequence). Trimming took off 9 bases at V and 0 bases at J, with 20 bases between the two ends. CDR3 size: 16 residues. The chain is built from TRBV19 and TRBJ2-5, with a possible D match to TRBD2 (5 bases). The sequenced sample was PBMCs. This receptor was identified in a woman aged 50 to 65 in good health and CMV-seropositive. CDR3 region: CASRKAAGSYQETQYF. DNA of the CDR3: TGTGCCAGCCGCAAAGCGGCGGGTTCGTACCAAGAGACCCAGTACTTC.